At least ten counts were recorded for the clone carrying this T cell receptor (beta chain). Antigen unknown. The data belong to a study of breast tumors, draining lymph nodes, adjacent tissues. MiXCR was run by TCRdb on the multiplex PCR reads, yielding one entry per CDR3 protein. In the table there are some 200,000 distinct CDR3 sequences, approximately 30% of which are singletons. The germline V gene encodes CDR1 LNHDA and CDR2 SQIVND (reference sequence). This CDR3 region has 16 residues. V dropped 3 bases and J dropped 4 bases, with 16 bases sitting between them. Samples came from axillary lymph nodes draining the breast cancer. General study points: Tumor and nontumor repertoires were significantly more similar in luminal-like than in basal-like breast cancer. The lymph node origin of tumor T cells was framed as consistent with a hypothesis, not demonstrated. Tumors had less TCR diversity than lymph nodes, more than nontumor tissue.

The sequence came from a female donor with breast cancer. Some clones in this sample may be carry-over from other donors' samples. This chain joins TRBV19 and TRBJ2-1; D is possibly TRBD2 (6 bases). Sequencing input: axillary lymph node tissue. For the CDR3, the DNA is TGTGCCAGTAGTATGACCCTAGCGCGACCTTACAATGAGCAGTTCTTC. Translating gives CASSMTLARPYNEQFF.